This T cell receptor (beta chain) was sequenced in a study of response to subunit inactivated influenza vaccine. This clonotype was seen more than once but under ten times. Its antigen is undetermined. TCRdb re-called the RT-PCR reads through MiXCR, storing one row per CDR3 protein. Of about 650,000 distinct CDR3 sequences in the sample, around a sixth are singletons; the top ten hold around 10%. Losses at the gene ends were 4 bases for V and 9 bases for J; bases not matched to a gene: 9. The CDR3 runs to 16 residues. Germline V gives CDR1 SGHRS, CDR2 YFSETQ. Whole-study findings and limits: The authors suggested that every seasonal influenza vaccination recruits few new T cells.

The sample in question was PBMCs from blood, obtained about 12 days after vaccination. This clonotype originated in a middle-aged man who received an inactivated influenza vaccine. The rearrangement links TRBV5-1 to TRBJ2-1, with 14 bases fitting TRBD2. CDR3 nucleotide sequence: TGCGCCAGCAGCCCCCCGGGACTAGCGGGAGAGGGTGAGCAGTTCTTC. Translating it yields CASSPPGLAGEGEQFF.